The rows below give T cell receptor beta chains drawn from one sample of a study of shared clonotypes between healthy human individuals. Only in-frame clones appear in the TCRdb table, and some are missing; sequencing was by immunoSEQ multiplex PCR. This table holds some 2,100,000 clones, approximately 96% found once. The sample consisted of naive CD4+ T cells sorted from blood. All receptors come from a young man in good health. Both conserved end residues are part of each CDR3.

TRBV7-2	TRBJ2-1	CASSLAPVAGAAEQFF
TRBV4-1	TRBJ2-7	CASSQEFGSYEQYF
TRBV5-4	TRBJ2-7	CASSLSSGFEQYF
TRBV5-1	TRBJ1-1	CASSLVGQGAVEAFF
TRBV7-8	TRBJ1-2	CASSAGQKNGYTF
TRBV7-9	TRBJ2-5	CASSLAAGAGQETQYF
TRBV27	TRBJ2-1	CASSLRSGLLSNEQFF
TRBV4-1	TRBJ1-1	CASSQGIRKVNTEAFF
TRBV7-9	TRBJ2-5	CASSRLHQETQYF
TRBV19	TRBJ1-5	CASMEGNQPQHF
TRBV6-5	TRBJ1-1	CASSRGTLDTEAFF
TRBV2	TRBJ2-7	CASSEEGTFHEQYF
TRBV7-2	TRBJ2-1	CASSLAPVSYNEQFF
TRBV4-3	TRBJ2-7	CASSHLHHGQIDEQYF
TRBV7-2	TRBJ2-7	CASSLNVGGGKYF
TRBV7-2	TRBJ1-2	CASSPSRGYTF
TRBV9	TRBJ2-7	CASSREITAYEQYF
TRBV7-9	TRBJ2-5	CASSGMGSQETQYF
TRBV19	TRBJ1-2	CASSIEGLRNGYTF
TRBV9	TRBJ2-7	CASSVEIAGGYEQYF
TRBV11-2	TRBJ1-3	CASSFTGTAGNTIYF
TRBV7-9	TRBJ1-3	CASSFTWTGGSGNTIYF
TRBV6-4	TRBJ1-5	CASLHPTGNNQPQHF
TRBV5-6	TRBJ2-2	CASSPGLRTGGSTGELFF
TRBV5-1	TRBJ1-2	CASSLRQGTNYGYTF
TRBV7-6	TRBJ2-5	CASSLGEAGQYF
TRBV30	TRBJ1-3	CAWQGLGGNTIYF
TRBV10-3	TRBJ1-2	CAISDLGSAAYGYTF
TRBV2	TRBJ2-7	CASRSWTSGSYEQYF
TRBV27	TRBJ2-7	CASSPYRTGAYEQYF
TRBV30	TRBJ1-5	CAWGTGSQPQHF
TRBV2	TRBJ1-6	CASSAPGQGSYNSPLHF
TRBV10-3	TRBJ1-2	CAISRQGDGYTF
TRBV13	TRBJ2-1	CASSPRGTSDYNEQFF
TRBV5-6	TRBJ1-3	CASSLGTGSTGGNTIYF
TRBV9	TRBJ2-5	CASSAQAYQETQYF
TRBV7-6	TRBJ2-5	CASSLGGHLTSETQYF
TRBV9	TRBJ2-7	CASSVTSGTSYEQYF
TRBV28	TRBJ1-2	CASSSKTYGIPNYGYTF
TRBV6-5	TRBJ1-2	CASRRIQGHGYTF
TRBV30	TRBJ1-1	CAWTGQMNTEAFF
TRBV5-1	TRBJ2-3	CASSLRGGATDTQYF
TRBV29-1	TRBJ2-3	CSVAPPGDTQYF
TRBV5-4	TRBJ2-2	CASSLYRNTGELFF
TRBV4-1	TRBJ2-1	CASSQEGGARGDEQFF